This is a list of T cell receptor beta chains from one sample in a study of blood T cell repertoires in COVID-19. The protocol was immunoSEQ multiplex PCR, while the TCRdb copy is restricted to in-frame clones and leaves out a portion. The data show about 150,000 clones, about 80% seen once. Sequencing was performed on peripheral blood. These TCRs come from a woman aged 55-69 years with acute or convalescent COVID-19. CDR3s include the opening cysteine and the closing phenylalanine or tryptophan. D genes are given only for firm matches. Not all rows give a size; the values are once, few, many and, for expanded clones, a class.

TRBV11-2	NA	NA	TRBJ1-3	CASSRWQLAGSGNTIYF	TGTGCCAGCAGCCGTTGGCAGCTGGCGGGGTCTGGAAACACCATATATTTT
TRBV5-4	NA	NA	TRBJ2-2	CASSPNPTGTGELFF	TGTGCCAGCAGCCCTAATCCAACGGGCACCGGGGAGCTGTTTTTT
TRBV4-2	few	NA	TRBJ1-1	CASSQGGAGNGPEAFF	TGTGCCAGCAGCCAAGGTGGGGCAGGGAACGGACCTGAAGCTTTCTTT
TRBV5-1	NA	TRBD1	TRBJ2-1	CASSSQGAGDEQFF	TGCGCCAGCAGCTCACAGGGGGCGGGCGATGAGCAGTTCTTC
TRBV28	NA	TRBD1	TRBJ2-5	CASSHRGQGTQTQYF	TGTGCCAGCAGTCACCGAGGACAGGGGACACAGACCCAGTACTTC
TRBV6-6	NA	TRBD1	TRBJ1-2	CASSSQGTRYGYTF	TGTGCCAGCAGTTCACAGGGGACTCGGTATGGCTACACCTTC
TRBV30	NA	NA	TRBJ1-5	CAWSVGHQPNQPQHF	TGTGCCTGGAGTGTAGGACACCAACCCAATCAGCCCCAGCATTTT
TRBV4-1	few	TRBD1	TRBJ1-4	CASSQDGTGSEKLFF	TGCGCCAGCAGCCAAGATGGGACAGGGAGTGAAAAACTGTTTTTT
TRBV6-5	NA	TRBD1	TRBJ1-4	CASSRGTVNNEKLFF	TGTGCCAGCAGTCGGGGGACAGTCAATAATGAAAAACTGTTTTTT
TRBV5-1	once	TRBD1	TRBJ2-7	CASRPRTGAAYEQYF	TGCGCCAGCAGGCCGAGGACAGGGGCAGCCTACGAGCAGTACTTC
TRBV6-5	NA	NA	TRBJ2-1	CASSSTGNNEQFF	TGTGCCAGCAGTTCAACAGGGAACAATGAGCAGTTCTTC
TRBV4-1	NA	NA	TRBJ1-1	CASSLSPRDLNTEAFF	TGCGCCAGCAGCCTTTCCCCCCGGGATCTGAACACTGAAGCTTTCTTT
TRBV27	NA	TRBD1	TRBJ2-3	CASSLGTALTDTQYF	TGTGCCAGCAGTTTAGGGACAGCTCTCACAGATACGCAGTATTTT
TRBV27	NA	TRBD2	TRBJ2-3	CASSKNGLARADTQYF	TGTGCCAGCAGTAAGAACGGACTAGCGAGGGCAGATACGCAGTATTTT
TRBV5-1	NA	TRBD1	TRBJ1-4	CASSPGTGVEKLFF	TGCGCCAGCAGCCCAGGCACAGGGGTCGAAAAACTGTTTTTT
TRBV19	NA	NA	TRBJ1-3	CASSILAGNTIYF	TGTGCCAGTAGTATCCTAGCTGGAAACACCATATATTTT
TRBV6-5	few	NA	TRBJ1-6	CASSPPSLGNSPLHF	TGTGCCAGCAGTCCGCCTAGCCTCGGTAATTCACCCCTCCACTTT
TRBV10-2	NA	NA	TRBJ2-3	CASSDPNRRGDTQYF	TGCGCCAGCAGTGACCCCAACAGGCGCGGAGATACGCAGTATTTT
TRBV4-1	once	NA	TRBJ2-5	CASTPQGGIGETQYF	TGCGCCAGCACTCCCCAGGGGGGAATAGGCGAGACCCAGTACTTC
TRBV11-2	NA	NA	TRBJ1-5	CASSPGLNQPQHF	TGTGCCAGCAGCCCGGGTCTTAATCAGCCCCAGCATTTT
TRBV11-2	NA	TRBD1	TRBJ1-3	CASSSGQGDGNTIYF	TGTGCCAGCAGCTCCGGACAGGGTGATGGAAACACCATATATTTT
TRBV6-5	NA	NA	TRBJ1-2	CASSYSWGGAEYGYTF	TGTGCCAGCAGTTACTCCTGGGGGGGCGCTGAATATGGCTACACCTTC
TRBV3-1/TRBV3-2	NA	TRBD1	TRBJ2-1	CASSQRGTGANEQFF	TGTGCCAGCAGCCAAAGAGGGACAGGGGCCAATGAGCAGTTCTTC
TRBV28	NA	NA	TRBJ1-1	CASSPWAGMNTEAFF	TGTGCCAGCAGTCCCTGGGCAGGAATGAACACTGAAGCTTTCTTT
TRBV12-3/TRBV12-4	NA	TRBD1	TRBJ2-1	CASSFRAGGYVFF	TGTGCCAGCAGTTTTCGTGCAGGGGGATATGTGTTCTTC
TRBV4-2	NA	NA	TRBJ2-1	CASSQADYPGEQFF	TGTGCCAGCAGCCAAGCAGACTACCCCGGGGAGCAGTTCTTC
TRBV20-1	many	NA	TRBJ2-1	CSASSGHEQFF	TGCAGTGCTAGCTCTGGGCATGAGCAGTTCTTC
TRBV11-2	NA	TRBD1	TRBJ2-5	CASSLDRIGGGETQYF	TGTGCCAGCAGCTTAGATCGAATAGGGGGCGGAGAGACCCAGTACTTC
TRBV2	NA	NA	TRBJ1-5	CASSSRVGNQPQHF	TGTGCCAGCAGCTCCAGGGTGGGCAATCAGCCCCAGCATTTT
TRBV27	NA	TRBD2	TRBJ2-1	CASSRTSGATWEFF	TGTGCCAGCAGTCGCACTAGCGGGGCGACCTGGGAGTTCTTC
TRBV9	many	NA	TRBJ1-2	CASSSSGGGYTF	TGTGCCAGCAGCTCCTCCGGGGGAGGCTACACCTTC
TRBV3-1/TRBV3-2	few	TRBD2	TRBJ2-1	CASSQEDRRLAGGSTYNEQFF	TGTGCCAGCAGCCAAGAGGATCGCCGACTAGCGGGGGGCTCAACCTACAATGAGCAGTTCTTC
TRBV7-9	once	NA	TRBJ1-6	CASSLAGAGKRSPLHF	TGTGCCAGCAGCTTAGCGGGGGCAGGGAAGCGTTCACCCCTCCACTTT
TRBV7-8	NA	NA	TRBJ2-5	CASSRVGGQSSETQYF	TGTGCCAGCAGCCGAGTTGGAGGACAGTCCTCAGAGACCCAGTACTTC
TRBV18	NA	TRBD1	TRBJ1-6	CASSPQGQGRNSPLHF	TGTGCCAGCTCACCTCAGGGACAGGGGCGCAATTCACCCCTCCACTTT
TRBV7-9	NA	NA	TRBJ2-5	CASSLGSQGYLQETQYF	TGTGCCAGCAGCTTAGGGTCGCAGGGCTATCTCCAAGAGACCCAGTACTTC
TRBV2	NA	NA	TRBJ2-7	CASSLPGNEQYF	TGTGCCAGCAGTCTTCCAGGGAACGAGCAGTACTTC